What follows describes a single T cell receptor beta chain. Its binding antigen is unknown. Within one base of it there is no much larger clone, and no base qualities were kept. Synthesis of TCR cDNA relied on 5'RACE template switching, a step that introduced a universal primer site along with unique molecular identifiers. Priming of cDNA synthesis was performed from both the TCR alpha and TCR beta constant segments. Libraries were amplified in two PCR steps, with sample barcodes and sequencing adapters added in the second step. Sequencing of libraries was performed on Illumina HiSeq 2500 (2x100 bp) or NovaSeq (2x150 bp). The authors' analysis ran thus. Reads were demultiplexed and collapsed into UMI consensus sequences with MIGEC, and V(D)J alignment was performed with MiXCR. Vaccine-responding clonotypes were defined with edgeR using replicate PBMC samples, requiring FDR below 0.01 and a log2 fold change above 5 up to day 15. Each bulk clonotype received a CD4 or CD8 identity based on whether the sequenced CD4 or CD8 repertoire contained that clonotype at higher abundance. Using fastp trimming at Q25 and MiXCR clonotype assembly, TCRdb reanalyzed the public sequencing data and kept in-frame beta chains. Rows merge per CDR3 protein into single entries with the most common DNA and genes. The V and J calls and clone size come from TCRdb's table, not from the authors' own analysis. In all, the sample holds hundreds of thousands of distinct CDR3 sequences, and around an eighth of those were seen once. The ten largest clones represent just under 15% of the sample.

The sample comes from a study of T cells after yellow fever vaccination (dated by TCRdb to about 2019). A note on the overall study: Libraries from fractions with low cell numbers were prepared with the SMART-Seq v4 Ultra Low Input RNA kit. Bulk PBMC replicates and cell subsets were isolated from blood drawn at multiple timepoints before and after both primary and secondary immunization. Two healthy male donors, one aged 18 to 30 and one aged 30 to 40 years, made up the cohort. To follow T-cell clones before and after both primary and booster YFV17D yellow fever vaccination, bulk TCR alpha and beta repertoires underwent longitudinal sequencing.

V and J are truncated by 1 base and 5 bases respectively, leaving an intervening sequence of 15 bases. In the germline V gene (reference sequence), CDR1 corresponds to DFQATT and CDR2 to SNEGSKA. Measured from the cysteine to the phenylalanine, the CDR3 is 14 residues long. Only the CDR3 DNA stays, 42 bases, in frame from base 1. General study outcomes and caveats: Most clones expanded after primary vaccination (around 97% of CD4 and 70% to 90% of CD8) were re-detected after the booster, suggesting that broad memory maintenance occurred. Because the study included only two donors, the extent to which the findings can be generalized is limited. A small fraction of clonotypes showed up in both the CD4 and CD8 compartments, probably as a result of convergent recombination. Compared with the primary T-cell response, the secondary T-cell response was faster but weaker, reaching its peak on day 5 rather than on day 15. FACS-sorted repertoires could contain abundant contaminating clonotypes from the bulk population, so computational filtering was required.

The treatment or condition label here, explained by the study, means: live attenuated yellow fever vaccine strain. At each blood-draw timepoint, two biological replicates of bulk PBMCs were obtained. PBMCs were isolated from peripheral blood using a standard Ficoll-Paque protocol. RNA was extracted with TriZol from bulk PBMCs, CD4 and CD8 fractions, and dextramer-positive and dextramer-negative fractions. This chain is built from TRBV20-1 and TRBJ2-7; a confident D gene designation cannot be given. This receptor was taken from a young man who received the YFV17D yellow fever vaccine. The specimen was PBMCs, collected on the day of the yellow fever booster vaccination. In nucleotides, the sequence is TGCAGTGCTAGAGCGGAGTTAGGATACCACGAGCAGTACTTC. Translation gives CSARAELGYHEQYF.